This entry describes one T cell receptor beta chain. At least ten counts were recorded for this clonotype. No antigen is known for it. Base qualities are not recorded, but no much larger clone differs from it by a single base. CDR1 and CDR2 (SEHNR, FQNEAQ) derive from the germline V gene (reference sequence). The CDR3 measures 12 amino acids from cysteine to phenylalanine. Left in the record is the CDR3 DNA by itself, 36 bases read in frame from the first base. The junction shows trimming of 1 base on V and 7 bases on J, plus 7 bases between the germline ends. Separate amplification of TCR alpha and beta chain libraries was performed from the second PCR step onward. To determine each donor's CMV status, fresh PBMCs were stimulated overnight with CMV viral lysate, and IFNgamma production from CD4+ T cells was then assessed. CD4 T cells were positively selected with Miltenyi beads, followed by positive selection of CD8 T cells from the CD4-negative fraction. Cells stained for CD3, CD4, CD8, CD45RA, CD27 and a live/dead dye were sorted on a BD Aria II into four subsets by CD45RA and CD27. Blood was obtained from three healthy volunteers, and the blood from each volunteer was fractionated into CD4 and CD8 T cells and subsequently into four differentiation subsets. About 110 ml of peripheral blood was taken from each donor, and PBMC were separated by density-gradient centrifugation on Ficoll-Paque PLUS. Sorted cells were lysed in RLT buffer, after which RNA was extracted using a Qiagen RNeasy kit and stored at -80 degrees C.

This record belongs to a study of naive and memory T cell subsets (dated 2017 in TCRdb). General notes on the study: Sorted naive and memory T cell subsets from peripheral blood were analyzed in the study using a UMI-based, open-source pipeline for TCR alpha and beta sequencing. Complete agreement was observed between the functional CMV T cell responses and the IgG serology results. RNA was DNase-treated and reverse transcribed with TCR constant-region primers, mostly using SuperScript III. Points the paper makes about the study in general: The repertoire findings for the naive and memory subsets could not be validated against a ground truth because none was available. TCR abundance followed a power law whose exponent differed between naive and memory subsets but was consistent across the three individuals. After error correction, over 90% of naive TCR sequences appeared only once, giving much steeper abundance distributions than memory subsets. In both CD4 and CD8 cells, going from naive through CM, EM and EMRA, the Gini index went up while Shannon and inverse Simpson diversity went down. A clonotype was defined as a single alpha or beta chain sequence rather than as a paired alpha/beta receptor. RNA-based TCR counts may be affected by expression changes linked to T cell activation and differentiation. Naive repertoires, especially CD8, contained a few larger clonotypes, possibly memory cells re-expressing CD45RA.

The receptor library was made with UMI-ligation and nested PCR. The beta constant-region primer was an equimolar mix of two oligonucleotides covering both TRBC1 and TRBC2. The ligated cDNA went through four rounds of PCR with nested alpha and beta constant-region primers together with the SP2 primer. T4 RNA ligase 1 ligated a single-stranded oligonucleotide carrying the SP2 primer and a 12-nucleotide UMI to the cDNA 3' end. Incubation of the ligation reaction was carried out at 16 degrees C for roughly 18-24 hours. PCR2 was typically run as a SYBR Green qPCR and stopped at a predetermined threshold to prevent over-amplification. All purifications after the first were performed with Agencourt AMPure XP magnetic beads. Libraries were quantified by Qubit and checked on a TapeStation, where a main peak was expected near 650 bp. Pooled libraries were sequenced on an Illumina MiSeq with v2 2x251 paired-end kits, typically giving roughly 0.9-2.1 million reads per sample. Each sample's library went into the pool at 4 to 5 nM, and about 4.5-8% PhiX was added to help with cluster recognition. The authors' pipeline ran thus. Using tag matching that tolerated one base-pair mismatch, Decombinator assigned V and J genes to FASTQ reads that had been processed by Demultiplexor. By using UMIs, Collapsinator corrected both sequencing errors and the frequency errors caused by PCR heterogeneity. TCRs were translated and CDR3s were extracted from the conserved cysteine to the FGXG phenylalanine by CDR3Translator, with non-productive sequences being flagged. Gini, Shannon entropy and inverse Simpson indices were calculated on repertoires subsampled to equal numbers of UMI-defined TCRs. Clonotype abundance distributions were fitted to a power law by maximum likelihood within the linear range. For one naive CD8 sample, the pipeline and MIGEC produced similar UMI counts, unique TCR numbers and clonal distributions. One analysis removed from the naive repertoire any naive TCRs that were also found in any memory subset from the same donor. The repertoires were searched for about 7,000 CMV-associated CDR3 sequences that had been compiled from VDJdb and a published dataset. The raw public reads went through TCRdb reprocessing: fastp at Q25, MiXCR clone calling, in-frame beta chains kept. Rows merge per CDR3 protein into single entries with the most common DNA and genes. V and J calls and clone size were set by TCRdb, not the authors. This sample comprises 98,000 or so distinct CDR3 sequences, 11% of them detected only once. Jointly, the top ten make up more than 0.13% of the sample.

The V and J segments used are TRBV7-9 and TRBJ2-5, with no D gene named confidently. This clonotype originated in a human donor in good health. The sequenced sample was naive CD4+ T cells from blood. In light of the paper, this sample's cell subset or site label describes: naive T cells, CD45RA high CD27+. CDR3 reads: CASSLGVGTQYF. The DNA sequence is given as TGTGCCAGCAGCTTAGGGGTGGGGACCCAGTACTTC.